This entry lists 3 T cell receptor beta chains sequenced from one sample in a study of T cells in Graves' hyperthyroidism and ophthalmopathy. TCR beta CDR3 regions were amplified from RNA. The HTBI primer set served for first-round RT-PCR of the TCR CDR3. TCRdb re-called the multiplex PCR reads with MiXCR, one entry per CDR3 protein. This sample has more than 500,000 distinct CDR3 sequences, with just over 45% found just once. What was sequenced was peripheral blood or thyroid tissue (not recorded which). The source is an adult woman with Graves' disease, either hyperthyroidism or ophthalmopathy (not recorded which).

This clonotype was seen many times. The J gene is TRBJ1-5, the V gene TRBV6-5; maybe TRBD1 (6 bases). CDR1 is MNHEY and CDR2 is SVGAGI in the germline V gene. V was cut by 6 bases and J by 5 bases, with 17 bases left in between. CDR3 length: 15 residues. This chain's CDR3 is CASSLGQGRYQPQHF. The CDR3 bases are TGTGCCAGCAGCCTGGGCCAGGGGCGCTATCAGCCCCAGCATTTT.

This clonotype came up many times. The rearrangement joins TRBV19 to TRBJ1-1, with D possibly TRBD1 on 6 matching bases. The V gene's germline CDR1 is LNHDA and CDR2 SQIVND (reference sequence). CDR3 length: 13 amino acids. V lost 1 base, J lost 5 bases, and 8 bases lay in between. The chain's CDR3 is CASSIVQGTEAFF. The DNA of the CDR3 is TGTGCCAGTAGTATAGTACAGGGAACTGAAGCTTTCTTT.

This sequence joins TRBV5-1 and TRBJ1-1; 7 bases align to TRBD1. V dropped 4 bases and J dropped 1; count of bases not matched to a gene: 10. Germline values: CDR1 SGHRS, CDR2 YFSETQ. The CDR3 loop spans 16 amino acids. The CDR3 loop is CASSIRGGGANTEAFF. Written as DNA, the CDR3 is TGCGCCAGCAGCATCAGGGGAGGGGGCGCGAACACTGAAGCTTTCTTT.